This is a list of T cell receptor beta chains from one sample in a study of T cell responses to AZD1222 COVID-19 vaccine. Repertoires were generated with immunoSEQ multiplex PCR, while TCRdb's copy carries only in-frame clones and drops some. Here the sample spans under 150,000 clones, over 90% being singletons. This sample comprised peripheral blood, obtained on day 0 of AZD1222 vaccination. These receptor sequences come from an adult in good health. Both conserved end residues are part of each CDR3. Each record gives: D gene, J gene, V gene, clone size, CDR3 protein, CDR3 DNA. The D gene is left open where the match is weak. Not every row has a clone size; where given, it reads once, few, many or a size class.

.	TRBJ2-1	TRBV5-1	.	CASTASVGFNEQFF	TGCGCCAGCACCGCCAGTGTGGGGTTTAATGAGCAGTTCTTC
.	TRBJ1-2	TRBV12-3/TRBV12-4	.	CASSPTGYYGYTF	TGTGCCAGCAGTCCAACAGGATACTATGGCTACACCTTC
.	TRBJ1-2	TRBV4-2	.	CASSQAVGEFRYGYTF	TGTGCCAGCAGCCAAGCCGTCGGGGAGTTCCGCTATGGCTACACCTTC
TRBD2	TRBJ2-7	TRBV12-3/TRBV12-4	.	CASRKGGNEQYF	TGTGCCAGCAGGAAGGGAGGGAACGAGCAGTACTTC
.	TRBJ1-2	TRBV6-5	few	CASDPRGGLGYTF	TGTGCCAGCGATCCCCGTGGCGGGCTGGGCTACACCTTC
.	TRBJ1-2	TRBV5-1	.	CASSLSPGGVIDGYTF	TGCGCCAGCAGCTTGTCACCAGGAGGGGTTATTGATGGCTACACCTTC
TRBD2	TRBJ2-1	TRBV25-1	.	CASSAGTSHHNEQFF	TGTGCCAGCAGTGCCGGGACTAGCCACCACAATGAGCAGTTCTTC
TRBD1	TRBJ2-3	TRBV11-2	.	CASSFGPGQGPTDTQYF	TGTGCCAGCAGCTTCGGACCGGGACAGGGACCCACAGATACGCAGTATTTT
.	TRBJ2-6	TRBV29-1	.	CSVRGLSGANVLTF	TGCAGCGTCAGGGGTCTCTCTGGGGCCAACGTCCTGACTTTC
.	TRBJ2-2	TRBV9	.	CASRPNTGELFF	TGTGCCAGCAGACCTAACACCGGGGAGCTGTTTTTT
.	TRBJ2-7	TRBV30	.	CAWSAGSYEQYF	TGTGCCTGGAGTGCAGGTTCCTACGAGCAGTACTTC
TRBD1	TRBJ2-3	TRBV27	.	CASSQGQGFLTDTQYF	TGTGCCAGCAGTCAGGGACAGGGGTTCCTCACAGATACGCAGTATTTT
TRBD2	TRBJ2-3	TRBV7-9	once	CASSLETSGRDTQYF	TGTGCCAGCAGCTTAGAGACTAGCGGGAGAGATACGCAGTATTTT
.	TRBJ1-3	TRBV19	.	CASIGQGRNTIYF	TGTGCCAGTATCGGGCAGGGGAGAAACACCATATATTTT
.	TRBJ2-1	TRBV25-1	.	CASRQAAEQFF	TGTGCCAGTCGACAGGCGGCTGAGCAGTTCTTC
TRBD1	TRBJ1-2	TRBV6-5	.	CASSSDRFNYGYTF	TGTGCCAGCAGTTCGGACAGGTTTAACTATGGCTACACCTTC
.	TRBJ1-5	TRBV7-8	.	CASSSTGDLGGSNQPQHF	TGTGCCAGCAGCTCCACCGGGGACCTGGGGGGTAGCAATCAGCCCCAGCATTTT
.	TRBJ1-1	TRBV7-3	.	CASSLLGQGSTEAFF	TGTGCCAGCAGCTTATTAGGGCAGGGATCCACTGAAGCTTTCTTT
.	TRBJ1-6	TRBV21-1	once	CASSSGTPNSPLHF	TGTGCCAGCAGCAGCGGGACCCCAAATTCACCCCTCCACTTT
.	TRBJ2-1	TRBV15	.	CATSIVAEQFF	TGTGCCACCAGCATAGTGGCTGAGCAGTTCTTC
.	TRBJ2-2	TRBV12-5	.	CASGSRGTGELFF	TGTGCTAGTGGTTCGCGCGGGACCGGGGAGCTGTTTTTT
.	TRBJ1-2	TRBV6-5	.	CASHLQGFNYGYTF	TGTGCCAGTCATCTCCAGGGTTTTAACTATGGCTACACCTTC
TRBD2	TRBJ2-1	TRBV10-3	.	CAISDYTGLAGDGEQFF	TGTGCCATCAGCGACTACACGGGACTAGCGGGAGACGGTGAGCAGTTCTTC
.	TRBJ1-2	TRBV19	.	CASHSGLFPSYGYTF	TGTGCCAGTCACAGCGGCCTTTTCCCCTCCTATGGCTACACCTTC
.	TRBJ1-3	TRBV5-1	.	CASSSGSVVGNTIYF	TGCGCCAGCAGTTCAGGGTCGGTCGTTGGAAACACCATATATTTT
.	TRBJ2-5	TRBV29-1	.	CSANPPGHRETQYF	TGCAGCGCCAACCCGCCGGGACACCGGGAGACCCAGTACTTC
.	TRBJ1-1	TRBV11-3	.	CASSFGYDTEAFF	TGTGCCAGCAGCTTCGGCTACGACACTGAAGCTTTCTTT
.	TRBJ1-1	TRBV5-1	once	CASSFGTGANTEAFF	TGCGCCAGCAGCTTCGGGACGGGAGCGAACACTGAAGCTTTCTTT
.	TRBJ2-1	TRBV25-1	.	CASSVGLYDNEQFF	TGTGCCAGCAGTGTTGGACTTTACGACAATGAGCAGTTCTTC
.	TRBJ2-5	TRBV11-2	.	CASSLRWSGGPLQETQYF	TGTGCCAGCAGCTTAAGGTGGTCTGGGGGGCCCCTCCAAGAGACCCAGTACTTC
.	TRBJ1-6	TRBV7-9	few	CASSPPGMNNSPLHF	TGTGCCAGCAGCCCACCGGGGATGAATAATTCACCCCTCCACTTT
.	TRBJ2-7	TRBV7-9	.	CASSLDGGSYEQYF	TGTGCCAGCAGCTTAGATGGGGGCTCCTACGAGCAGTACTTC
.	TRBJ1-6	TRBV7-9	.	CASKGPATSPLHF	TGTGCCAGCAAAGGGCCCGCGACTTCACCCCTCCACTTT
.	TRBJ2-5	TRBV9	.	CASSPRTIRETQYF	TGTGCCAGCAGCCCACGGACTATTCGGGAGACCCAGTACTTC
.	TRBJ2-1	TRBV5-8	.	CASGSGRGYNEQFF	TGTGCCAGCGGGTCTGGGCGGGGCTACAATGAGCAGTTCTTC
TRBD1	TRBJ2-1	TRBV9	.	CASSTRQGYNEQFF	TGTGCCAGCAGCACGAGACAGGGCTACAATGAGCAGTTCTTC
.	TRBJ1-6	TRBV6-6	.	CASSLGLENSPLHF	TGTGCCAGCAGCCTTGGACTGGAGAATTCACCCCTCCACTTT
.	TRBJ1-1	TRBV4-1	.	CASSRLHGTNTEAFF	TGCGCCAGCAGCCGACTTCATGGGACAAACACTGAAGCTTTCTTT
.	TRBJ2-5	TRBV2	.	CASSATQGGETQYF	TGTGCCAGCAGCGCTACCCAGGGGGGAGAGACCCAGTACTTC
TRBD2	TRBJ2-5	TRBV4-1	.	CASSQIGLAVKETQYF	TGCGCCAGCAGCCAAATCGGACTAGCGGTGAAAGAGACCCAGTACTTC
.	TRBJ2-2	TRBV30	once	CAWRGSGELFF	TGTGCCTGGAGGGGTTCCGGGGAGCTGTTTTTT
TRBD2	TRBJ2-2	TRBV6-4	.	CASIGTSKFGPTGELFF	TGTGCCAGCATCGGGACTAGCAAGTTTGGCCCCACCGGGGAGCTGTTTTTT
.	TRBJ2-2	TRBV15	.	CATSRGGTANTGELFF	TGTGCCACCAGCAGAGGGGGGACTGCGAACACCGGGGAGCTGTTTTTT
.	TRBJ2-1	TRBV10-1	.	CASSESKGYEQFF	TGCGCCAGCAGTGAGTCGAAAGGGTACGAGCAGTTCTTC
.	TRBJ2-7	TRBV3-1/TRBV3-2	.	CASSQKWEQYF	TGTGCCAGCAGCCAGAAGTGGGAGCAGTACTTC
TRBD1	TRBJ1-1	TRBV12-3/TRBV12-4	.	CASSSAGGTEAFF	TGTGCCAGCAGTTCCGCAGGGGGCACTGAAGCTTTCTTT
.	TRBJ2-7	TRBV7-9	once	CASREGRSEQYF	TGTGCCAGCAGGGAGGGTCGGAGCGAGCAGTACTTC
TRBD1	TRBJ2-1	TRBV30	.	CACFRDSYNEQFF	TGTGCCTGCTTCCGGGACAGCTACAATGAGCAGTTCTTC
.	TRBJ1-4	TRBV19	.	CASSSSGRAGRWILFF	TGTGCCAGTAGCAGCTCTGGGCGGGCAGGCAGATGGATACTGTTTTTT
.	TRBJ2-2	TRBV18	.	CASSPSNTGELFF	TGTGCCAGCTCACCATCTAACACCGGGGAGCTGTTTTTT
.	TRBJ1-3	TRBV29-1	.	CSGTVGNTIYF	TGCAGCGGGACCGTCGGAAACACCATATATTTT